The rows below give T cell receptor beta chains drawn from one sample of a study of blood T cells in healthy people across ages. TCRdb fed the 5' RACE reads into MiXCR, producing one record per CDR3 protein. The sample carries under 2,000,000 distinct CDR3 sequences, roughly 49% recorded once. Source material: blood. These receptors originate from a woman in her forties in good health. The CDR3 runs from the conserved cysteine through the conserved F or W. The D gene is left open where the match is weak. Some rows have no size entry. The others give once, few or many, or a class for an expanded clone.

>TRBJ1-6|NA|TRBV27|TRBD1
TGTGCCAGCAGTTTTGGGACAGGGGAGTCACCCCTCCACTTT
CASSFGTGESPLHF
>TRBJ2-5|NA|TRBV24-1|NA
TGTGCCACCAGTGATCTTAATCGGGAGACCCAGTACTTC
CATSDLNRETQYF
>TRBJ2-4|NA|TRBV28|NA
TGTGCCAGCAGTTCGAAGGACAGAAGGTACTTC
CASSSKDRRYF
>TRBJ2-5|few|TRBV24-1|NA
TGTGCCACCAGTGACGCACAAGAGACCCAGTACTTC
CATSDAQETQYF
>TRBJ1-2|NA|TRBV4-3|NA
TGCGCCAGCAGCCAAGATGGGGGGGGTTCTGGAGGCTACACCTTC
CASSQDGGGSGGYTF
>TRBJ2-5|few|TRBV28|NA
TGTGCCAGCAGTTCCGGTATAGGGAGGGAGACCCAGTACTTC
CASSSGIGRETQYF
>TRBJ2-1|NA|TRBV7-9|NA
TGTGCCAGCAGCCCCGGGCTAGGTGGGGGCGATGAGCAGTTCTTC
CASSPGLGGGDEQFF
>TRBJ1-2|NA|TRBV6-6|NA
TGTGCCAGCAGTTACCCCTCCGGAGTGATAACCTATGGCTACACCTTC
CASSYPSGVITYGYTF
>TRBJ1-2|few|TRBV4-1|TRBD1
TGCGCCAGCAGCCAATCGCAGGGGGCCGCGAACTATGGCTACACCTTC
CASSQSQGAANYGYTF
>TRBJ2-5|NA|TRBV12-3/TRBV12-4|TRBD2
TGTGCCAGCAGTTTAACCTCTGGGCGGGGGCAAGAGACCCAGTACTTC
CASSLTSGRGQETQYF
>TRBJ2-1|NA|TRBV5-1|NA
TGCGCCAGCAGCCAAGACAGGCACTACAATGAGCAGTTCTTC
CASSQDRHYNEQFF
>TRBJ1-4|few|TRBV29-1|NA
TGCAGCGGGGGGAGGAGTTTTAGTGAAAAACTGTTTTTT
CSGGRSFSEKLFF
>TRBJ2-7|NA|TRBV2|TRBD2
TGTGCCATTAGCGGGCAGGGAGAGTACGAGCAGTACTTC
CAISGQGEYEQYF
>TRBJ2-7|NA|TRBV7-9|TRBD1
TGTGCCAGCAGCCCAGGGGACAGGGTAGTTATTCAGTACTTC
CASSPGDRVVIQYF
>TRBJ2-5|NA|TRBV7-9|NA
TGTGTCAGCAGCTCTCGGACCCAGACCCAGTACTTC
CVSSSRTQTQYF
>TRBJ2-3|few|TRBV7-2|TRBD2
TGTGCCAGCAGTTTACGACTAGCGGGGGGGGCAGATACGCAGTATTTT
CASSLRLAGGADTQYF
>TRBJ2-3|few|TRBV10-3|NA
TGTGCCATCAGTGAGCTTGAATATACGCAGTATTTT
CAISELEYTQYF